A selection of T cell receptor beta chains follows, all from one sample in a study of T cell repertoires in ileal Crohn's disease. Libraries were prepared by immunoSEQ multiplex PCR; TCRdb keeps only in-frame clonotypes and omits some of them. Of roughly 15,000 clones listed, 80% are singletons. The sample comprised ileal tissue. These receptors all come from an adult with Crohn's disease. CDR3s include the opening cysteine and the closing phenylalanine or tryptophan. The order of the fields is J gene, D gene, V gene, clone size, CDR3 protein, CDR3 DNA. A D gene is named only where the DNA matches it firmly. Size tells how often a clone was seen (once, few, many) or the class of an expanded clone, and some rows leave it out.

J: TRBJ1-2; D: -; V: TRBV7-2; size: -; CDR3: CASSPSPRGYGYTF; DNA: TGTGCCAGCAGCCCCTCCCCCCGGGGCTATGGCTACACCTTC
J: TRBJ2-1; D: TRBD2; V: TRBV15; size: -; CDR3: CATSRDFTSGTRNEQFF; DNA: TGTGCCACCAGCAGAGATTTTACGAGCGGGACTCGCAATGAGCAGTTCTTC
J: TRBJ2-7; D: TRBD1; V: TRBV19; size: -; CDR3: CASSDRGSMDEQYF; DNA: TGTGCCAGTAGTGACAGGGGAAGTATGGACGAGCAGTACTTC
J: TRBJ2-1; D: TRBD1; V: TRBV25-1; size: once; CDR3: CASGQGALREQFF; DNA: TGTGCCAGCGGACAGGGGGCGCTTCGTGAGCAGTTCTTC
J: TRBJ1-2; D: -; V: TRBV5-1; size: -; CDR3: CASSLASGSIYGYTF; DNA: TGCGCCAGCAGCTTGGCGTCGGGATCTATCTATGGCTACACCTTC
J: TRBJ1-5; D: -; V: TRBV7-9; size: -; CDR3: CASTGGGNQPQHF; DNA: TGTGCCAGCACGGGGGGTGGCAATCAGCCCCAGCATTTT
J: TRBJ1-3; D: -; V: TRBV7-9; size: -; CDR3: CASSLAGAGNTIYF; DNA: TGTGCCAGCAGCTTAGCAGGGGCTGGAAACACCATATATTTT
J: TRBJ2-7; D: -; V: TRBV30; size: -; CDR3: CAWSLGQGKGEQYF; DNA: TGTGCCTGGAGTTTGGGCCAGGGCAAAGGCGAGCAGTACTTC
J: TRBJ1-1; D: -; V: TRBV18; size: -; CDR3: CASSPLQITEAFF; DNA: TGTGCCAGCTCACCATTGCAGATCACTGAAGCTTTCTTT
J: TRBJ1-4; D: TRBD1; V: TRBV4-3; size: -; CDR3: CASSQDGTGGQKLFF; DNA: TGCGCCAGCAGCCAAGACGGGACAGGGGGGCAAAAACTGTTTTTT
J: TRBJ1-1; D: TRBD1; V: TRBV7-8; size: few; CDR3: CASSGNRDSLVLEAFF; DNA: TGTGCCAGCAGCGGGAACCGGGACAGCCTCGTTCTTGAAGCTTTCTTT
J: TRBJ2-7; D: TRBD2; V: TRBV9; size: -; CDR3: CASSVGEGNREQYF; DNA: TGTGCCAGCAGCGTAGGGGAGGGGAACCGCGAGCAGTACTTC
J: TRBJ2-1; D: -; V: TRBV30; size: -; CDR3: CAWRFGSGNNEQFF; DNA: TGTGCCTGGAGGTTCGGATCAGGTAACAATGAGCAGTTCTTC
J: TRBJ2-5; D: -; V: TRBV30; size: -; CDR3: CAWPVGTHKGTQYF; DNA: TGTGCCTGGCCCGTCGGGACTCATAAAGGGACCCAGTACTTC